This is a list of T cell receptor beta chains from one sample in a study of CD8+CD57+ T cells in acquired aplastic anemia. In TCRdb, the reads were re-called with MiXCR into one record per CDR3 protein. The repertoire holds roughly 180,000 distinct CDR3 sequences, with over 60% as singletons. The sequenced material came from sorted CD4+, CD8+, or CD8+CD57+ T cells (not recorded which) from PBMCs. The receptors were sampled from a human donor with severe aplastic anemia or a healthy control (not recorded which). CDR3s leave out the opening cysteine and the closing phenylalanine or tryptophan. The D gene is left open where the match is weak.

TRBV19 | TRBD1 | ASSIATGDEQY
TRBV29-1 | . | SVVQNEKLF
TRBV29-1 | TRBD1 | SGGGGVIEAF
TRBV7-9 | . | ASSLGGTRTNYGYT
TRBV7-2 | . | ASSLEVGELF
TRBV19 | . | ASSIGPGLQETQY
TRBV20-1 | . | SASDSLRVQGEQY
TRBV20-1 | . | SAKFPYT
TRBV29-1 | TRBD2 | SGWTRGEQY
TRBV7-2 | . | ASSADVLRSGNTIY
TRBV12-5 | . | ASGPRGDEQY
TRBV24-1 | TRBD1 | ATSETGTGVDEQY
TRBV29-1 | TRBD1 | SVDRQGAVQY
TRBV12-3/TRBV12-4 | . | ASRAPGGNNEQF
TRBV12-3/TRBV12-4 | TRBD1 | ASSPTRQGAAEQY
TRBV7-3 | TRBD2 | ASSLSGEDTQY
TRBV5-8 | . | ASSLGGDYGYT
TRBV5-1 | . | ASSARGSNTGELF
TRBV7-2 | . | ASSSESYEQY
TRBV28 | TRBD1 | ASSGDRGGHTEAF
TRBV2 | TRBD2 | ASSMLAASYNEQF
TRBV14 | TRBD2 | ASSQEGEGYEQC
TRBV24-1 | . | ATSDPRFGELF
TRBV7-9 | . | ASSLAWGGDERF
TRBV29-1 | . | SGRDGSSYNEQF
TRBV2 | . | ASRRGNAF
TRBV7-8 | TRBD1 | ASSLGADRSDGSPYEQY
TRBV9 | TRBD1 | ASSGGSGQDFYEQY
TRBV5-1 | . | ASSLFQSNTGELF
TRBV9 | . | ASSGSNSPLH
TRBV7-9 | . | ASSLRDGVTDTQY
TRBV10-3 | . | ASRLRGFRDTGELF
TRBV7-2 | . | ASSLAVAGTKQY
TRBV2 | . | ASRLGVSRNTEAF
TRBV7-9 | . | ASSATGTELKSGYT
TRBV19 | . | ASSSGRQETQY
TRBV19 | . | ASSMGDAAAAEAF
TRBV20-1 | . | SAERAGSNYGYT
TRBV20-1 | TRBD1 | SARDRDRNTEAF
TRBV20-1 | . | SAPGAGRLEKLF
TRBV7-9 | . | ASSLRTPTGELF
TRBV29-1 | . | SVLEGQNSPLH
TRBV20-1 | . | SARDLRGGSGYT
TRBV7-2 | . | ASSLTGNYEQY
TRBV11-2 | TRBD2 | ASSSFLRRGGLETQY